This T cell receptor (beta chain) was captured in a study of CD8 T cells in Susac syndrome. FACS enriched CD8+ TEMRA cells, while bulk CD8+ and CD4+ were negatively isolated. RNA amounts of about 0.5 to 1 ug underwent reverse transcription with random hexamers. Coverage of TCR beta CDR3 amplification by immunoSEQ multiplex PCR extended to 54 Vbeta and 13 Jbeta. MiXCR, applied by TCRdb to the immunoSEQ multiplex PCR reads, yields one record per CDR3 protein. The sample holds about 300,000 distinct CDR3 sequences, 85% seen once. Trimming cost V 10 bases and J 5 bases; bases outside gene matches: 9. This CDR3 has 14 residues. In germline, CDR1 is LNHDA, CDR2 SQIVND (reference sequence).

The sequenced sample was CD8+ T cells from PBMCs. The receptor's source is a human donor with multiple sclerosis. The chain has TRBV19 and TRBJ2-7, with 12 bases lining up with TRBD1. The CDR3 here is CAISQGQGADEQYF. The CDR3 DNA follows: TGTGCCATCTCTCAGGGACAGGGGGCGGACGAGCAGTACTTC.